This entry is about one TCR beta chain. Its antigen remains unidentified. The junction departs from germline at one end; a sequencing error may be responsible. This CDR3 comprises 13 residues. Germline values: CDR1 SGHDT, CDR2 YYEEEE. Unique molecular identifiers were attached to individual cDNA molecules. TCRdb analysed the 5' RACE reads with MiXCR anew, one entry per CDR3 protein. The sample contains 50,000 to 65,000 distinct CDR3 sequences, about 7.7% of which appear only once. The data derive from a study of early T cells in non-severe SARS-CoV-2 infection. Study details: Unsorted whole blood bulk RNA was sequenced, with unpaired chains. Study-level points and caveats: The study's VDJdb matching favored anti-spike CD8 responses and missed private and CD4 specificities.

The sequence derives from an adult who was a healthcare worker with PCR-confirmed SARS-CoV-2 infection or an uninfected control (not recorded which). The V and J genes are TRBV5-6 and TRBJ2-1, with 8 bases matching TRBD2. Sequencing used whole blood, obtained at baseline. DNA of the CDR3: TGTACCAGCAGCTTAGCGGGGCGCGATGAGCAGTTCTTC. This translates into CTSSLAGRDEQFF. Full variable domain (remainder filled in from reference TRBV5-6 and TRBJ2-1): DAGVTQSPTHLIKTRGQQVTLRCSPKSGHDTVSWYQQALGQGPQFIFQYYEEEERQRGNFPDRFSGHQFPNYSSELNVNALLLGDSALYLCTSSLAGRDEQFFGPGTRLTVL.